The 27 T cell receptor beta chains in this list originate from one sample, sequenced in a study of T cell responses to AZD1222 COVID-19 vaccine. The table came from immunoSEQ multiplex PCR; TCRdb's copy has only in-frame clones and leaves some out. The data hold about 84,000 clones, with 80% to 90% observed a single time. The source was peripheral blood, collected 28 days after the second AZD1222 dose. Receptors originate from an adult who received the AZD1222 COVID-19 vaccine.

The V and J genes are TRBV4-3 and TRBJ2-6; the D gene is possibly TRBD2 (6 bases). V was pared by 0 bases and J by 4 bases, with 19 bases between. The CDR3 loop spans 19 amino acids. Germline CDR1 reads LGHNA; CDR2 reads YSLEER. The CDR3 nucleotides are TGCGCCAGCAGCCAAGATCCCCCGGCGGGGTTGGTCGGGGCCAACGTCCTGACTTTC. Amino acids: CASSQDPPAGLVGANVLTF.

The gene calls are TRBV7-9 and TRBJ2-1; D gene uncertain. The germline V gene has CDR1 SEHNR and CDR2 FQNEAQ (reference sequence). Trimming removed 1 base at V and 7 bases at J, with 5 bases between. This CDR3 spans 12 amino acids. The CDR3 sequence: CASSLVINEQFF. The CDR3 coding sequence is TGTGCCAGCAGCTTAGTTATTAATGAGCAGTTCTTC.

The chain couples TRBV19 to TRBJ1-2; no firm D call. Germline loops: CDR1 LNHDA, CDR2 SQIVND (reference sequence). The CDR3 length is 11 residues. Trimming cost V 1 base and J 14 bases, with 11 bases left between them. The CDR3 is CASSIAEGRTF. The CDR3 nucleotides read TGTGCCAGTAGTATAGCAGAAGGGCGGACCTTC.

The CDR3 reads CASSWGGQSPLHF. The CDR3, as DNA: TGTGCCAGCAGTTGGGGGGGCCAGTCACCCCTCCACTTT. The V and J genes are TRBV12-3 or TRBV12-4 and TRBJ1-6, with D possibly TRBD1 on 6 matching bases. V lost 4 bases and J lost 10, with 11 bases in between. The CDR3 totals 13 residues.

V gene TRBV6-5 combines with J gene TRBJ1-2, with D possibly TRBD1 on 6 matching bases. Trimming took 7 bases from V and 8 from J, leaving 14 bases between them. CDR3 size: 12 residues. Germline V gene sequence: CDR1 MNHEY, CDR2 SVGAGI. The CDR3, as DNA: TGTGCCAGCACCAGGGGAGTGAGCGGCTACACCTTC. It specifies CASTRGVSGYTF.

This sequence joins TRBV6-2 or TRBV6-3 and TRBJ2-1, with 9 positions matching TRBD2. CDR1 and CDR2 (germline): MNHEY, SVGEGT. This CDR3 spans 15 amino acids. V shed 5 bases and J 3 bases; nucleotides not matched to a gene: 5. The CDR3 here is CASSPGTSFYNEQFF. In nucleotides, the CDR3 is TGTGCCAGCAGTCCCGGGACTAGCTTCTACAATGAGCAGTTCTTC.

The rearrangement links TRBV10-3 to TRBJ2-3; the match to TRBD2 covers 9 bases. The CDR3 covers 14 residues. Germline-derived CDR1 and CDR2 are ENHRY and SYGVKD. The trim removed 7 bases at V and 2 bases at J, leaving 4 bases unmatched. CDR3 nucleotide sequence: TGTGCCATCACCCTAGCGGGGTCCACAGATACGCAGTATTTT. Its translation: CAITLAGSTDTQYF.

There are a few counts of this clone. The chain recombines TRBV24-1 with TRBJ1-4; TRBD1 is a possible D gene (6 bases). The V end was cut by 4 bases, the J end by 5 bases, with 13 bases between. Per the germline V gene, CDR1 is KGHDR and CDR2 is SFDVKD. The CDR3 consists of 15 residues. The CDR3 DNA follows: TGTGCCACCAGTGACCCTGGACAGTCAAATGAAAAACTGTTTTTT. Amino acids: CATSDPGQSNEKLFF.

The chain combines TRBV6-5 with TRBJ2-5; possibly TRBD2 for D (6 bases). The germline gives CDR1 MNHEY, CDR2 SVGAGI. Trimming left V 5 bases short and J 7 bases short, with 17 bases between. This CDR3 is built from 14 residues. The CDR3 DNA is TGTGCCAGCAGTACTGGGGGGACCAGCGGGACCCAGTACTTC. Translating gives CASSTGGTSGTQYF.

The CDR3 region is CASSLSHGRGSYGYTF. The CDR3, as DNA: TGTGCCAGCAGTTTATCTCACGGCAGGGGTTCCTATGGCTACACCTTC. V and J are TRBV27 and TRBJ1-2, with D possibly being TRBD1 (6 bases). CDR3 length equals 16 residues. Germline V gives CDR1 MNHEY, CDR2 SMNVEV (reference sequence). V was shortened by 0 bases and J by 4 bases, with 15 bases between the two germline ends.

This chain uses TRBV19 with TRBJ2-2, with unresolved D. This CDR3 region has 13 residues. The V end lost 9 bases, the J end lost 1 base, and 9 bases lay between the germline ends. Germline V CDR1 and CDR2: LNHDA, SQIVND (reference sequence). The CDR3 loop reads CASGPRNTGELFF. CDR3 in DNA: TGTGCCAGCGGACCAAGGAACACCGGGGAGCTGTTTTTT.

The CDR3 loop is CASSATGGFYQPQHF. The DNA of the CDR3 is TGTGCCAGCAGTGCGACAGGGGGCTTTTATCAGCCCCAGCATTTT. V usage is TRBV6-2 or TRBV6-3 and J usage is TRBJ1-5; 10 nucleotides agree with TRBD1. The CDR3 spans 15 residues. Per germline, CDR1 MNHEY and CDR2 SVGEGT. Losses at the gene ends were 5 bases for V and 5 bases for J; bases not matched to a gene: 6.

This clone was recorded a few times. The V and J genes are TRBV19 and TRBJ2-7; tentatively, D is TRBD1 (6 bases). Germline lookup yields CDR1 LNHDA and CDR2 SQIVND (reference sequence). The CDR3 runs to 13 residues. Between the trimmed V and J ends, which lost 1 base and 3 bases, there was a span of 7 bases. CDR3 in DNA: TGTGCCAGTAGTATAGGACAGGTCTACGAGCAGTACTTC. Amino acid sequence: CASSIGQVYEQYF.

The chain links TRBV6-9 to TRBJ1-1; TRBD1 is a possible D gene (6 bases). V lost 4 bases and J lost 1, with 13 bases in between. CDR3 length: 15 residues. CDR1 and CDR2 (germline): MNHGY, SVAAGI. The chain's CDR3 is CASSCRTRGNTEAFF. The DNA of the CDR3 is TGTGCCAGCAGTTGTCGGACCAGGGGGAACACTGAAGCTTTCTTT.

J is TRBJ1-5 and V is TRBV2; D perhaps matches TRBD1 (5 bases). This CDR3 comprises 16 residues. Germline lookup yields CDR1 SNHLY and CDR2 FYNNEI. The germline V and J ends were trimmed by 6 bases and 2 bases, with 17 bases remaining between them. CDR3 amino acids: CASRGPGDPGNQPQHF. Here the CDR3 DNA reads TGTGCCAGCAGAGGCCCTGGGGACCCGGGCAATCAGCCCCAGCATTTT.

In DNA, the CDR3 is TGTGCCAGCAGCCGGGGACTAGCGGACACAGATACGCAGTATTTT. It translates to CASSRGLADTDTQYF. The chain joins TRBV7-9 to TRBJ2-3; 11 positions match TRBD2. Per germline, CDR1 SEHNR and CDR2 FQNEAQ (reference sequence). With 5 bases clipped from V and 2 bases from J, the junction kept 3 bases outside the gene matches. This CDR3 comprises 15 residues.

The chain has TRBV6-5 and TRBJ2-3; no clear D. The V end lost 1 base, the J end lost 4 bases, and 9 bases lay between the germline ends. Per germline, CDR1 MNHEY and CDR2 SVGAGI. CDR3 length: 14 residues. The CDR3 reads CASSYWRSADTQYF. CDR3 coding DNA: TGTGCCAGCAGTTACTGGCGTTCCGCAGATACGCAGTATTTT.

This clone has just one count. The gene calls are TRBV6-5 and TRBJ2-1; TRBD1 matches at 7 bases. Germline-derived CDR1 and CDR2 are MNHEY and SVGAGI. This CDR3 spans 15 amino acids. The trim removed 4 bases at V and 0 bases at J, leaving 3 bases unmatched. CDR3 nucleotide sequence: TGTGCCAGCAGTTCGACAGGGAGCTCCTACAATGAGCAGTTCTTC. The encoded protein is CASSSTGSSYNEQFF.

V is TRBV7-2 and J is TRBJ1-5; TRBD1 matches 7 bases. Per germline, CDR1 SGHTA and CDR2 FQGNSA. With 9 bases clipped from V and 4 bases from J, the junction kept 9 bases outside the gene matches. There are 14 residues in the CDR3. CDR3 region: CASSLTGTNQPQHF. CDR3 sequence (DNA): TGTGCCAGTAGCCTGACAGGGACAAATCAGCCCCAGCATTTT.

V is TRBV19 and J is TRBJ1-5; 9 bases map to TRBD1. This CDR3 spans 16 amino acids. CDR1 and CDR2 (germline): LNHDA, SQIVND (reference sequence). With 5 bases clipped from V and 6 bases from J, the junction kept 11 bases outside the gene matches. CDR3 sequence: CASSGPGQGYLQPQHF. CDR3 DNA: TGTGCCAGTAGTGGACCGGGACAGGGTTATCTTCAGCCCCAGCATTTT.

The chain carries TRBV19 and TRBJ2-2, with 8 bases fitting TRBD1. CDR3 length: 14 amino acids. The germline CDR1 and CDR2 sequences are LNHDA and SQIVND (reference sequence). With 7 bases clipped from V and 4 bases from J, the junction kept 5 bases outside the gene matches. In DNA, the CDR3 is TGTGCCAGTACGGACAGGGCGGTCACCGGGGAGCTGTTTTTT. It specifies CASTDRAVTGELFF. Full variable domain (outside the CDR3, taken from reference TRBV19 and TRBJ2-2): DGGITQSPKYLFRKEGQNVTLSCEQNLNHDAMYWYRQDPGQGLRLIYYSQIVNDFQKGDIAEGYSVSREKKESFPLTVTSAQKNPTAFYLCASTDRAVTGELFFGEGSRLTVL.

This clone turned up a few times. V gene TRBV12-3 or TRBV12-4 combines with J gene TRBJ1-2, with D possibly being TRBD1 (5 bases). The ends were cut back, 2 bases at V and 7 bases at J, with 8 bases in the middle. This CDR3 is 12 amino acids long. The CDR3 is CASSLYGGGYTF. Here the CDR3 DNA reads TGTGCCAGCAGTTTATATGGGGGTGGCTACACCTTC.

The CDR3 sequence is CASRRADNEKLFF. In nucleotides, the CDR3 is TGTGCCAGCAGGAGGGCAGATAATGAAAAACTGTTTTTT. The chain uses TRBV25-1 and TRBJ1-4, with D hard to call. Trimming pared 6 bases from V and 4 bases from J, leaving 9 bases between. CDR3 size: 13 residues. Germline CDR1 is MGHDK and CDR2 is SYGVNS.

This chain connects TRBV28 to TRBJ1-1; weak D call: TRBD1 (6 bases). Trimming stripped 5 bases from V and 11 bases from J, with 18 bases between. Germline V gene lookup returns CDR1 MDHEN and CDR2 SYDVKM. This CDR3 comprises 13 residues. CDR3 sequence reads: CASSRRAGEAAFF. In DNA form, the CDR3 reads TGTGCCAGCAGTCGGCGGGCAGGGGAGGCTGCTTTCTTT.

The chain is built from TRBV14 and TRBJ2-3; D unresolved. The V gene lost 4 bases and the J gene lost 2 bases, with 4 bases spanning the gap. Germline V gene lookup returns CDR1 SGHDN and CDR2 FVKESK. The CDR3 extends over 12 amino acids. For the CDR3, the DNA is TGTGCCAGCAGCCTCTTCACAGATACGCAGTATTTT. Its translation is CASSLFTDTQYF.

V is TRBV28 and J is TRBJ2-7; 8 bases are a match to TRBD1. The V and J ends lost 6 bases and 5 bases, in that order; junction bases with no gene match: 9. The CDR3 has 14 amino acids. Germline CDR1 MDHEN, CDR2 SYDVKM. CDR3 in amino acids: CASRGPGQGHEQYF. The CDR3 DNA is TGTGCCAGCAGGGGGCCCGGACAGGGCCACGAGCAGTACTTC. The full variable domain, in which reference TRBV28 and TRBJ2-7 provide the parts outside the CDR3, is DVKVTQSSRYLVKRTGEKVFLECVQDMDHENMFWYRQDPGLGLRLIYFSYDVKMKEKGDIPEGYSVSREKKERFSLILESASTNQTSMYLCASRGPGQGHEQYFGPGTRLTVT.

The chain's CDR3 is CASSLGGSSGNTIYF. The CDR3 DNA reads TGTGCCAGCAGCTTAGGGGGGAGCTCTGGAAACACCATATATTTT. The chain employs TRBV7-6 and TRBJ1-3; possible D gene TRBD1, 5 bases. The germline gives CDR1 SGHVS, CDR2 FNYEAQ. The V and J ends lost 1 base and 0 bases respectively, with 7 bases between them. The CDR3 totals 15 residues.